This T cell receptor (beta chain) was identified in a study of cytomegalovirus exposure and HLA in healthy donors. General study results and limits: Researchers counted around 170 TCR beta chains as cytomegalovirus-associated.

In regard to this clone: Its antigen is currently unknown.

Clones were read by immunoSEQ multiplex PCR, and TCRdb kept only the in-frame ones, dropping some. Among 95,000 to 150,000 clones listed, more than 75% were seen once. This CDR3 comprises 16 residues. V lost 4 bases and J 5 bases, leaving 21 bases between the germline ends. Looked up from germline, CDR1 is SGHTS and CDR2 is YDEGEE. This sequence was found in a woman aged 18-35 years in good health and CMV-seropositive. The sample consisted of PBMCs. The chain links TRBV5-8 to TRBJ1-1, with D possibly TRBD1 on 6 matching bases. The CDR3 sequence is CASSRPPQGGVTEAFF. CDR3 in DNA: TGTGCCAGCAGCCGCCCCCCACAGGGCGGAGTGACTGAAGCTTTCTTT.